These 8 T cell receptor beta chains came from one sample sequenced in a study of T cells in Graves' hyperthyroidism and ophthalmopathy. There were TCR beta CDR3 regions amplified from RNA transcripts. A set of HTBI primers served as the primers for a first-round RT-PCR of the TCR CDR3. TCRdb independently ran MiXCR on the multiplex PCR reads; one entry per CDR3 protein. The sample has about 480,000 distinct CDR3 sequences; roughly an eighth are singletons. Material for sequencing was blood. The receptors come from a woman between 18 and 30 years old with Graves' hyperthyroidism.

This clonotype was observed many times. The V gene is TRBV6-1, the J gene TRBJ2-3; 12 nucleotides align to TRBD2. Germline V CDR1 and CDR2: MNHNS, SASEGT. The ends lost 6 bases at V and 4 bases at J; junction bases unmatched: 11. The CDR3 has 17 residues. The CDR3 bases are TGTGCCAGCAGCCGGGGACTAGCGGGTGTGGGTTCAGATACGCAGTATTTT. This translates into CASSRGLAGVGSDTQYF.

This clonotype was counted at least ten times. The genes are TRBV27 and TRBJ1-5; the match to TRBD1 covers 10 bases. The CDR3 has 17 amino acids. Germline trimming cut 5 bases from V and 0 bases from J; bases unmatched to any gene: 7. Looked up from germline, CDR1 is MNHEY and CDR2 is SMNVEV (reference sequence). CDR3 bases: TGTGCCAGCAGTCCGGACAGGGGGGCTTATAGCAATCAGCCCCAGCATTTT. The encoded protein is CASSPDRGAYSNQPQHF.

This clonotype has a count of ten or more. The rearrangement uses TRBV27 and TRBJ1-2, with D tentatively TRBD1 (6 bases). Trimming removed 1 base at V and 4 bases at J, with 10 bases between. The CDR3 consists of 14 residues. Germline lookup yields CDR1 MNHEY and CDR2 SMNVEV (reference sequence). CDR3: CASSLYGGRYGYTF. In DNA form, the CDR3 reads TGTGCCAGCAGTTTATATGGGGGGCGCTATGGCTACACCTTC.

This clonotype was found many times. The rearrangement links TRBV20-1 to TRBJ2-6; perhaps D is TRBD1 or TRBD2 (6 bases each). CDR1 and CDR2 from the germline V gene are DFQATT and SNEGSKA (reference sequence). The ends were cut back, 2 bases at V and 2 bases at J, with 13 bases in the middle. This CDR3 is 16 amino acids long. The CDR3 here is CSARPPRGAGANVLTF. For the CDR3, the DNA is TGCAGTGCTAGACCACCGAGGGGGGCTGGGGCCAACGTCCTGACTTTC.

V and J are TRBV6-1 and TRBJ2-5; TRBD2 matches 7 bases. The CDR3 length is 12 residues. V was clipped by 7 bases and J by 5 bases; unmatched bases: 4. Germline V gene sequence: CDR1 MNHNS, CDR2 SASEGT. CDR3 loop: CASKLAKETQYF. The CDR3 DNA reads TGTGCCAGCAAACTAGCGAAGGAGACCCAGTACTTC.

J is TRBJ2-3 and V is TRBV30, with 7 bases aligning to TRBD2. The CDR3 extends over 15 amino acids. The trim removed 3 bases at V and 2 bases at J, leaving 8 bases unmatched. Germline loops: CDR1 GTSNPN, CDR2 SVGIG (reference sequence). The CDR3, as DNA: TGTGCCTGGAGGGGGGGGGATGCAAACACAGATACGCAGTATTTT. Translating it yields CAWRGGDANTDTQYF.

The chain links TRBV9 to TRBJ1-1; D unclear. The CDR3 contains 14 residues. V gave up 0 bases and J gave up 4 bases, with 10 bases separating them. CDR1 SGDLS and CDR2 YYNGEE come from the germline V gene. Here the CDR3 reads CASSVGQVGTEAFF. CDR3 nucleotides: TGTGCCAGCAGCGTAGGTCAGGTAGGCACTGAAGCTTTCTTT. Full variable domain (missing parts from reference TRBV9 and TRBJ1-1): DSGVTQTPKHLITATGQRVTLRCSPRSGDLSVYWYQQSLDQGLQFLIQYYNGEERAKGNILERFSAQQFPDLHSELNLSSLELGDSALYFCASSVGQVGTEAFFGQGTRLTVV.

This clonotype was recorded a few times. CDR3 DNA: TGTGCCAGCAGTTTATGGGGAGGCGGTCAGCCCCAGCATTTT. Residues: CASSLWGGGQPQHF. V is TRBV28 and J is TRBJ1-5; D is unclear. Trimming pared 0 bases from V and 6 bases from J, leaving 9 bases between. The CDR3 extends over 14 amino acids. Germline CDR1 reads MDHEN; CDR2 reads SYDVKM.